Below, 31 T cell receptor beta chains from the same sample are listed, as sequenced in a study of cytomegalovirus exposure and HLA in healthy donors. Sequencing was performed with immunoSEQ multiplex PCR; in TCRdb, only in-frame clones are kept and a portion is missing. Here the sample spans approximately 170,000 clones, about 90% being singletons. Specimen: PBMCs. The receptors come from a young woman in good health and CMV-seropositive.

The V call is TRBV15, the J call TRBJ1-6; D gene unclear. This CDR3 is 14 amino acids long. Per germline, CDR1 LNHNV and CDR2 YYDKDF (reference sequence). The ends were cut back, 1 base at V and 10 bases at J, with 11 bases in the middle. The CDR3 loop is CATSRATAWSPLHF. In DNA form, the CDR3 reads TGTGCCACCAGCAGAGCCACTGCTTGGTCACCCCTCCACTTT.

The rearrangement uses TRBV2 and TRBJ1-5; TRBD1 is a possible D gene (6 bases). The V end was cut by 1 base, the J end by 0 bases, with 7 bases between. The CDR3 consists of 15 residues. Germline CDR1 is SNHLY and CDR2 is FYNNEI. The CDR3 sequence is CASSEDRVSNQPQHF. For the CDR3, the DNA is TGTGCCAGCAGTGAAGACAGGGTTAGCAATCAGCCCCAGCATTTT.

The rearrangement links TRBV14 to TRBJ2-1; D perhaps matches TRBD2 (7 bases). Trimming removed 0 bases from V and 3 bases from J, with 21 bases in between. Germline CDR1 and CDR2: SGHDN and FVKESK. The CDR3 runs to 19 residues. CDR3 loop: CASSQDFHGGRIFYNEQFF. The CDR3 DNA reads TGTGCCAGCAGCCAAGATTTCCACGGGGGGCGTATATTCTACAATGAGCAGTTCTTC.

The CDR3 nucleotides read TGTGCCAGCAAAGGGAGGACAGGGGCTATGTACGAGCAGTACTTC. This codes for CASKGRTGAMYEQYF. The V call is TRBV6-1, the J call TRBJ2-7; 9 bases align to TRBD1. CDR1 and CDR2 from the germline V gene are MNHNS and SASEGT. Germline trimming cut 7 bases from V and 4 bases from J; bases unmatched to any gene: 11. The length of the CDR3 is 15 residues.

The DNA of the CDR3 is TGCGCCAGCAGCTTGCTGGGACAGGGGTACGAGCAGTACTTC. Its protein product is CASSLLGQGYEQYF. The chain combines TRBV5-1 with TRBJ2-7, with 10 bases aligning to TRBD1. Germline CDR1 reads SGHRS; CDR2 reads YFSETQ. With V trimmed by 1 base and J by 4 bases, 2 bases remained unmatched. This CDR3 comprises 14 residues.

The rearrangement joins TRBV7-2 to TRBJ1-4; 9 bases are shared with TRBD1. The V gene's germline CDR1 is SGHTA and CDR2 FQGNSA. The V gene end was trimmed by 4 bases and the J gene end by 6 bases; junction bases not matched to a gene: 6. This CDR3 is built from 15 residues. CDR3 protein: CASSSDRGMYEKLFF. For the CDR3, the DNA is TGTGCCAGCAGCTCGGACAGGGGCATGTATGAAAAACTGTTTTTT.

The gene calls are TRBV5-5 and TRBJ1-1; tentative D call: TRBD1 (5 bases). The germline V and J ends were trimmed by 4 bases and 3 bases, with 10 bases remaining between them. CDR3 length equals 13 residues. From germline, CDR1 is SGHKS and CDR2 YYEKEE (reference sequence). The CDR3 DNA sequence: TGTGCCAGCAGCCTCACAGGTCACACTGAAGCTTTCTTT. It yields the protein CASSLTGHTEAFF. Supplemented by reference TRBV5-5 and TRBJ1-1, the full variable domain reads DAGVTQSPTHLIKTRGQQVTLRCSPISGHKSVSWYQQVLGQGPQFIFQYYEKEERGRGNFPDRFSARQFPNYSSELNVNALLLGDSALYLCASSLTGHTEAFFGQGTRLTVV.

This clone was counted a single time. The rearrangement uses TRBV18 and TRBJ2-5; 8 nucleotides match TRBD2. The trim removed 6 bases at V and 3 bases at J, leaving 9 bases unmatched. Germline V lookup: CDR1 KGHSH, CDR2 LQKENI. The CDR3 extends over 15 amino acids. This CDR3 is CASSTGTSEKETQYF. CDR3 DNA: TGTGCCAGCTCTACCGGGACTAGTGAAAAAGAGACCCAGTACTTC. The full variable domain, its missing parts supplied by reference TRBV18 and TRBJ2-5, is NAGVMQNPRHLVRRRGQEARLRCSPMKGHSHVYWYRQLPEEGLKFMVYLQKENIIDESGMPKERFSAEFPKEGPSILRIQQVVRGDSAAYFCASSTGTSEKETQYFGPGTRLLVL.

The V call is TRBV2, the J call TRBJ2-2, with 11 bases matching TRBD2. With 6 bases clipped from V and 1 base from J, the junction kept 4 bases outside the gene matches. Germline CDR1 and CDR2: SNHLY and FYNNEI. This CDR3 has 16 amino acids. The CDR3 coding sequence is TGTGCCAGCAGGGATACTAGCGGGGGGAACACCGGGGAGCTGTTTTTT. It is translated as CASRDTSGGNTGELFF.

This chain uses TRBV28 with TRBJ2-2; 9 bases match TRBD1. The V and J ends lost 2 bases and 7 bases, in that order; junction bases with no gene match: 8. The CDR3 sequence is 16 residues long. Germline CDR1 and CDR2: MDHEN and SYDVKM. The CDR3 is CASSLRWTGVHGELFF. CDR3 nucleotides: TGTGCCAGCAGTTTACGCTGGACAGGGGTCCACGGGGAGCTGTTTTTT.

V gene TRBV29-1 combines with J gene TRBJ2-7; D is possibly TRBD2 (6 bases). V was pared by 6 bases and J by 5 bases, with 20 bases between. CDR1 SQVTM and CDR2 ANQGSEA come from the germline V gene. The CDR3 has 14 residues. CDR3 bases: TGCAGCGTGCCCCTGCCGGGAGAGGTAGACGAGCAGTACTTC. Protein sequence: CSVPLPGEVDEQYF.

This chain joins TRBV10-2 and TRBJ2-2, with D hard to call. V was shortened by 4 bases and J by 6 bases, with 3 bases between the two germline ends. The CDR3 contains 11 residues. From germline, CDR1 is WSHSY and CDR2 SAAADI. As DNA, the CDR3 is TGCGCCAGCAGTGTAGCCGGGGAGCTGTTTTTT. It is translated as CASSVAGELFF.

The chain couples TRBV14 to TRBJ2-3; D uncertain. V lost 3 bases to trimming and J lost 7 bases, with 8 bases between them. Germline V CDR1 and CDR2: SGHDN, FVKESK. This CDR3 spans 12 amino acids. CDR3 sequence (DNA): TGTGCCAGCAGCCAGACCAGGAATACGCAGTATTTT. This translates into CASSQTRNTQYF.

This clone was seen a few times. This sequence joins TRBV30 and TRBJ1-1; D gene ambiguous. CDR3 length: 11 residues. V was trimmed by 7 bases and J by 3 bases, leaving 9 bases between them. Germline values: CDR1 GTSNPN, CDR2 SVGIG (reference sequence). The CDR3 bases are TGTGCCTCCCGCGGGGACACTGAAGCTTTCTTT. Its translation is CASRGDTEAFF.

The chain is built from TRBV7-9 and TRBJ1-4, with 8 positions matching TRBD1. There are 16 residues in the CDR3. Germline V lookup: CDR1 SEHNR, CDR2 FQNEAQ (reference sequence). With V trimmed by 1 base and J by 8 bases, 9 bases remained unmatched. The CDR3 DNA reads TGTGCCAGCAGCTTAGGGTGGACAGGGTATGAGGAAAAACTGTTTTTT. This translates into CASSLGWTGYEEKLFF.

This clone was counted a single time. V gene TRBV28 combines with J gene TRBJ2-7, with TRBD2 matching over 9 bases. V shed 6 bases and J 3 bases; nucleotides not matched to a gene: 3. Per germline, CDR1 MDHEN and CDR2 SYDVKM. The CDR3 runs to 13 residues. CDR3 sequence (DNA): TGTGCCAGCAGAAGTAGCGGGAGCTACGAGCAGTACTTC. Its translation is CASRSSGSYEQYF.

There are a few counts of this clone. This chain uses TRBV27 with TRBJ1-3, with 8 bases lining up with TRBD1. The CDR3 consists of 14 residues. The germline V gene has CDR1 MNHEY and CDR2 SMNVEV (reference sequence). With V trimmed by 6 bases and J by 3 bases, 4 bases remained unmatched. The CDR3 region has the DNA TGTGCCAGCAGCAACAGGGGGGGTGGAAACACCATATATTTT. It yields the protein CASSNRGGGNTIYF.

The chain joins TRBV28 to TRBJ2-5; TRBD1 is a possible D gene (5 bases). The CDR3 contains 13 residues. Looked up from germline, CDR1 is MDHEN and CDR2 is SYDVKM. The V end lost 3 bases, the J end lost 1 base, and 6 bases lay between the germline ends. The CDR3, as DNA: TGTGCCAGCAGTTTCACAGGCCAAGAGACCCAGTACTTC. Residues: CASSFTGQETQYF.

This clone was seen only once. J is TRBJ1-5 and V is TRBV15, with TRBD1 matching over 7 bases. CDR3 length equals 18 residues. The germline CDR1 and CDR2 sequences are LNHNV and YYDKDF (reference sequence). The J segment lost 4 bases and the V segment lost 1 base, leaving 13 bases of the junction unmatched. The chain's CDR3 is CATSRVGQERRVNQPQHF. CDR3 bases: TGTGCCACCAGCAGAGTAGGACAGGAGCGGAGGGTAAATCAGCCCCAGCATTTT.

The chain combines TRBV4-3 with TRBJ2-1, with 14 bases aligning to TRBD2. Germline trimming cut 2 bases from V and 4 bases from J; bases unmatched to any gene: 1. Per germline, CDR1 LGHNA and CDR2 YSLEER. This CDR3 has 16 amino acids. CDR3 nucleotides: TGCGCCAGCAGCCAACGACTAGCGGGAGGGTACAATGAGCAGTTCTTC. Translation: CASSQRLAGGYNEQFF.

The rearrangement joins TRBV7-2 to TRBJ2-3, with D hard to call. Trimming pared 2 bases from V and 0 bases from J, leaving 9 bases between. The germline V gene has CDR1 SGHTA and CDR2 FQGNSA. This CDR3 comprises 15 residues. CDR3 residues: CASSLRWASTDTQYF. Written as DNA, the CDR3 is TGTGCCAGCAGCTTACGATGGGCTAGCACAGATACGCAGTATTTT.

The chain is built from TRBV18 and TRBJ1-2, with 7 bases identical to TRBD1. The V and J ends lost 5 bases and 8 bases, in that order; junction bases with no gene match: 11. The CDR3 is made up of 14 amino acids. Germline CDR1 KGHSH, CDR2 LQKENI. The CDR3 bases are TGTGCCAGCTCAGCAACAGGGGTAGCACAGGGCTACACCTTC. As protein: CASSATGVAQGYTF.

The chain uses TRBV6-7 and TRBJ1-1, with a tentative D call TRBD1 (5 bases). TRBV6-7 is noted as an ORF with a role that remains uncertain. V lost 0 bases, J lost 9 bases, and 8 bases lay in between. CDR3 length: 12 residues. The DNA of the CDR3 is TGTGCCAGCAGTTACTCCGGGGGAAAAGCTTTCTTT. It specifies CASSYSGGKAFF.

The chain links TRBV4-3 to TRBJ1-1; D is ambiguous. Germline lookup yields CDR1 LGHNA and CDR2 YSLEER. The CDR3 has 14 amino acids. V shed 1 base and J shed 1 base, with 7 bases lying between them. In DNA form, the CDR3 reads TGCGCCAGCAGCCAAGCGGCGGGGAACACTGAAGCTTTCTTT. The encoded protein is CASSQAAGNTEAFF.

The gene calls are TRBV28 and TRBJ1-1, with D tentatively TRBD1 (5 bases). Trimming stripped 5 bases from V and 5 bases from J, with 12 bases between. CDR3 length equals 13 residues. Germline loops: CDR1 MDHEN, CDR2 SYDVKM. The CDR3 DNA reads TGTGCCAGCAGTATCCCCAAGGGGACTGAAGCTTTCTTT. It encodes CASSIPKGTEAFF.

There are a few counts of this clone. The chain recombines TRBV4-3 with TRBJ2-7, with 7 positions matching TRBD2. The CDR3 is 18 residues long. Germline V CDR1 and CDR2: LGHNA, YSLEER. J gave up 1 base and V 0 bases, and 12 bases lay outside the gene matches. Here the CDR3 reads CASSQDVPGGSGSYEQYF. CDR3 nucleotides: TGCGCCAGCAGCCAAGATGTACCAGGCGGGAGTGGGTCCTACGAGCAGTACTTC.

This sequence joins TRBV19 and TRBJ2-4; no firm D call. The V end lost 1 base, the J end lost 8 bases, and 6 bases lay between the germline ends. Looked up from germline, CDR1 is LNHDA and CDR2 is SQIVND (reference sequence). CDR3 length: 12 amino acids. The CDR3 coding sequence is TGTGCCAGTAGTATAGGAGGTGACATTCAGTACTTC. Amino acid sequence: CASSIGGDIQYF.

The V call is TRBV7-9, the J call TRBJ2-7; D is unresolved. This CDR3 has 11 amino acids. V lost 5 bases to trimming and J lost 3 bases, with 5 bases between them. Germline V lookup: CDR1 SEHNR, CDR2 FQNEAQ (reference sequence). The CDR3 loop is CASSLSYEQYF. The CDR3 DNA reads TGTGCCAGCAGCCTAAGCTACGAGCAGTACTTC.

Worth noting for this clone: Other DNA sequences within the sample encode an identical CDR3. V gene TRBV18 combines with J gene TRBJ2-7; 9 bases line up with TRBD1. From germline, CDR1 is KGHSH and CDR2 LQKENI. The CDR3 runs to 14 residues. Trimming removed 3 bases from V and 3 bases from J; junction bases left unmatched: 3. CDR3 protein: CASSPGTGNYEQYF. DNA of the CDR3: TGTGCCAGCTCACCGGGGACAGGGAACTACGAGCAGTACTTC.

The chain couples TRBV7-6 to TRBJ2-3; TRBD2 aligns across 8 bases. CDR1 is SGHVS and CDR2 is FNYEAQ in the germline V gene. The J segment lost 2 bases and the V segment lost 6 bases, leaving 7 bases of the junction unmatched. This CDR3 region has 15 residues. The CDR3 DNA is TGTGCCAGCAGTTCATCGGGGGGGGTCACAGATACGCAGTATTTT. Residues: CASSSSGGVTDTQYF.

V is TRBV2 and J is TRBJ2-7, with TRBD1 identical over 8 bases. This CDR3 region has 14 residues. Germline V gene sequence: CDR1 SNHLY, CDR2 FYNNEI. The V gene end was trimmed by 8 bases and the J gene end by 5 bases; junction bases not matched to a gene: 11. The CDR3 region has the DNA TGTGCCAGCGAGGGTAGGGACAGGCCTGACGAGCAGTACTTC. It translates to CASEGRDRPDEQYF.